This record looks at one TCR beta chain sequence and its context. The method was immunoSEQ multiplex PCR; TCRdb's version includes in-frame clones alone and lacks a portion of them. The sample includes under 150,000 clones, roughly 90% of them seen just once. The V gene lost 4 bases and the J gene lost 2 bases, with 13 bases spanning the gap. This CDR3 region has 15 residues. The V gene's germline CDR1 is MRHNA and CDR2 SNTAGT. This entry is derived from a study of PD-1 blockade in mismatch repair-deficient tumors. This clonotype was sampled from an adult with mismatch repair-deficient cancer. The sample here was peripheral blood, taken approximately 69 weeks after starting pembrolizumab. The chain recombines TRBV6-4 with TRBJ2-3; D tentatively reads TRBD1 or TRBD2 (5 bases each). The CDR3 protein is CASSVGGEPTDTQYF. Written as DNA, the CDR3 is TGTGCCAGCAGTGTTGGGGGAGAGCCCACAGATACGCAGTATTTT.